The 32 T cell receptor beta chains reported below all come from one sample, sequenced in a study of PD-L1 blockade in urothelial cancer. Regarding time point: pretreatment peripheral blood. Using immunoSEQ multiplex PCR, the repertoire was profiled, and TCRdb retains in-frame clones only, with some absent. The sample holds around 50,000 clones, about four fifths seen once. Material: PBMCs, obtained around atezolizumab (anti-PD-L1) treatment. These receptors were obtained from a man aged 45 to 65 with urothelial cancer.

The rearrangement joins TRBV27 to TRBJ2-5; 7 bases align to TRBD2. This CDR3 comprises 17 residues. Germline V gene sequence: CDR1 MNHEY, CDR2 SMNVEV (reference sequence). The V gene end was trimmed by 5 bases and the J gene end by 1 base; junction bases not matched to a gene: 13. The CDR3 here is CASSLTGGRTGQETQYF. The CDR3 DNA follows: TGTGCCAGCAGTCTCACGGGCGGGAGAACGGGCCAAGAGACCCAGTACTTC.

The chain has TRBV15 and TRBJ2-3; a weak D match, TRBD1 (6 bases). V dropped 0 bases and J dropped 5 bases, with 12 bases sitting between them. The V gene's germline CDR1 is LNHNV and CDR2 YYDKDF (reference sequence). The CDR3 has 15 residues. This chain's CDR3 is CATSRDPAGVDTQYF. The CDR3 region has the DNA TGTGCCACCAGCAGAGATCCGGCAGGGGTAGATACGCAGTATTTT.

The chain joins TRBV29-1 to TRBJ1-2; a weak D match, TRBD1 (5 bases). The CDR3 covers 13 residues. Germline CDR1 is SQVTM and CDR2 is ANQGSEA. Trimming removed 4 bases from V and 0 bases from J, with 9 bases in between. CDR3 amino acids: CSVVGGANYGYTF. In nucleotides, the CDR3 is TGCAGCGTTGTGGGGGGTGCTAACTATGGCTACACCTTC.

The rearrangement joins TRBV29-1 to TRBJ2-1; tentative D call: TRBD1 (6 bases). V was clipped by 5 bases and J by 1 base, with 24 bases between them. This CDR3 comprises 18 residues. Germline CDR1 SQVTM, CDR2 ANQGSEA. CDR3 loop: CSVLGRGETGGSYNEQFF. CDR3 DNA: TGCAGCGTTCTAGGAAGGGGCGAGACAGGTGGGTCCTACAATGAGCAGTTCTTC.

V and J are TRBV7-9 and TRBJ2-7; D possibly corresponds to TRBD1 (6 bases). Between the trimmed V and J ends, which lost 5 bases and 6 bases, there was a span of 14 bases. This CDR3 comprises 13 residues. CDR1 is SEHNR, CDR2 FQNEAQ, per germline (reference sequence). This chain's CDR3 is CASSQTAGVEQYF. CDR3 nucleotide sequence: TGTGCCAGCAGCCAAACCGCAGGGGTCGAGCAGTACTTC.

The V call is TRBV5-5, the J call TRBJ2-7; D is possibly TRBD1 (7 bases). The CDR3 contains 16 residues. Germline values: CDR1 SGHKS, CDR2 YYEKEE (reference sequence). V lost 4 bases and J lost 1, with 18 bases in between. The CDR3 DNA follows: TGTGCCAGCAGCGGGGGGTTCCGGGACAGATCCTACGAGCAGTACTTC. Encoded protein: CASSGGFRDRSYEQYF.

V gene TRBV5-1 combines with J gene TRBJ2-5; possibly TRBD2 for D (6 bases). The germline V and J ends were trimmed by 1 base and 4 bases, with 8 bases remaining between them. The CDR3 is 13 residues long. In germline, CDR1 is SGHRS, CDR2 YFSETQ. CDR3 coding DNA: TGCGCCAGCAGCTTGAGCGGGTCAGAGACCCAGTACTTC. As protein: CASSLSGSETQYF.

V gene TRBV2 combines with J gene TRBJ2-7; 10 bases align to TRBD2. Trimming at V came to 7 bases and at J to 4 bases, leaving 7 bases not matched to a gene. Germline assignment: CDR1 SNHLY and CDR2 FYNNEI. The CDR3 is 14 amino acids. The CDR3 DNA follows: TGTGCCAGCAACCCGACAGCGGGAGGGTACGAGCAGTACTTC. Protein sequence: CASNPTAGGYEQYF.

The chain carries TRBV27 and TRBJ2-7, with a possible D match to TRBD2 (6 bases). The CDR3 consists of 13 residues. V was shortened by 4 bases and J by 6 bases, with 13 bases between the two germline ends. The germline gives CDR1 MNHEY, CDR2 SMNVEV (reference sequence). The CDR3 DNA reads TGTGCCAGCAGTTCCCCCCCCGGGGGCGAGCAGTACTTC. This encodes CASSSPPGGEQYF.

The chain couples TRBV4-1 to TRBJ2-3; 8 bases map to TRBD2. This CDR3 is 15 amino acids long. V lost 6 bases to trimming and J lost 4 bases; unmatched junction nucleotides: 9. Germline CDR1 is MGHRA and CDR2 is YSYEKL. This chain's CDR3 is CASRYSGSTADTQYF. The CDR3 DNA sequence: TGCGCCAGCAGATACAGCGGGAGCACCGCAGATACGCAGTATTTT.

The chain carries TRBV10-2 and TRBJ1-5; TRBD1 might be the D (5 bases). The V end lost 0 bases, the J end lost 9 bases, and 12 bases lay between the germline ends. This CDR3 has 14 amino acids. Germline CDR1 WSHSY, CDR2 SAAADI. For the CDR3, the DNA is TGCGCCAGCAGTGAGTCCGGGGGAAAAGGGCCCCAGCATTTT. It codes for CASSESGGKGPQHF.

On this clone itself: Given a much more abundant clone one base away, this may be a read error. The gene calls are TRBV7-9 and TRBJ2-1; TRBD2 aligns across 13 bases. With 5 bases clipped from V and 6 bases from J, the junction kept 4 bases outside the gene matches. From germline, CDR1 is SEHNR and CDR2 FQNEAQ (reference sequence). This CDR3 has 15 residues. CDR3 sequence (DNA): TGTGCCAGCAGCCTACTAGCGGGAGGGTTCAATGAGCAGTTCTTC. It specifies CASSLLAGGFNEQFF.

The rearrangement uses TRBV2 and TRBJ1-2; 7 nucleotides match TRBD1. There are 17 residues in the CDR3. Germline V gene lookup returns CDR1 SNHLY and CDR2 FYNNEI. The junction had 17 bases not matched to a gene; V was cut back by 6 bases and J by 4 bases. The DNA of the CDR3 is TGTGCCAGCAGGGAAACAGGGGTCCGTAGTTACGGCTATGGCTACACCTTC. It is translated as CASRETGVRSYGYGYTF.

The rearrangement links TRBV6-1 to TRBJ2-7; D is possibly TRBD2 (6 bases). Germline values: CDR1 MNHNS, CDR2 SASEGT. The CDR3 loop spans 15 amino acids. V dropped 2 bases and J dropped 2 bases, with 13 bases sitting between them. The CDR3 loop is CASSERGAGTYEQYF. CDR3 DNA sequence: TGTGCCAGCAGTGAACGGGGAGCGGGTACCTACGAGCAGTACTTC.

The rearrangement joins TRBV5-6 to TRBJ2-5; a weak D match, TRBD2 (7 bases). This CDR3 has 15 amino acids. CDR1 and CDR2 (germline): SGHDT, YYEEEE. The germline V and J ends were trimmed by 1 base and 4 bases, with 14 bases remaining between them. The DNA for the CDR3 is TGTGCCAGCAGCTTGTGGCCGGGGGGCGTAGAGACCCAGTACTTC. Amino acids: CASSLWPGGVETQYF. Looking up the rest from reference TRBV5-6 and TRBJ2-5 gives the full variable domain: DAGVTQSPTHLIKTRGQQVTLRCSPKSGHDTVSWYQQALGQGPQFIFQYYEEEERQRGNFPDRFSGHQFPNYSSELNVNALLLGDSALYLCASSLWPGGVETQYFGPGTRLLVL.

CDR3 residues: CASSSSQGTDTQYF. The CDR3, as DNA: TGCGCCAGCAGCTCATCACAGGGCACAGATACGCAGTATTTT. This chain joins TRBV5-1 and TRBJ2-3; D may be TRBD1 (5 bases). V lost 3 bases and J 1 base, leaving 9 bases between the germline ends. The CDR3 spans 14 residues. Germline-derived CDR1 and CDR2 are SGHRS and YFSETQ.

The chain combines TRBV5-1 with TRBJ2-5; D uncertain. There are 13 residues in the CDR3. Trimming took 2 bases from V and 3 from J, leaving 8 bases between them. CDR1 and CDR2 (germline): SGHRS, YFSETQ. CDR3 nucleotide sequence: TGCGCCAGCAGCTTACCACAAGAAGAGACCCAGTACTTC. As protein: CASSLPQEETQYF.

The chain carries TRBV27 and TRBJ2-7, with 14 positions matching TRBD2. V lost 6 bases to trimming and J lost 6 bases; unmatched junction nucleotides: 4. The CDR3 is made up of 14 amino acids. Looked up from germline, CDR1 is MNHEY and CDR2 is SMNVEV (reference sequence). The CDR3 loop is CASRTSGGAGEQYF. The CDR3 DNA sequence: TGTGCCAGCAGGACTAGCGGGGGGGCGGGCGAGCAGTACTTC.

The chain links TRBV5-1 to TRBJ2-5; tentative D call: TRBD2 (6 bases). The CDR3 spans 14 residues. Germline V gene lookup returns CDR1 SGHRS and CDR2 YFSETQ. Deletions cut 2 bases from V and 3 bases from J, with 11 bases between. The CDR3 region is CASSLTGGEETQYF. In DNA, the CDR3 is TGCGCCAGCAGCTTAACCGGCGGGGAAGAGACCCAGTACTTC.

The V call is TRBV18, the J call TRBJ2-1; D perhaps matches TRBD2 (6 bases). The CDR3 is 16 amino acids. Trimming stripped 1 base from V and 0 bases from J, with 10 bases between. CDR1 is KGHSH, CDR2 LQKENI, per germline. CDR3: CASSPRRGTSYNEQFF. CDR3 bases: TGTGCCAGCTCACCACGTCGGGGGACCTCCTACAATGAGCAGTTCTTC.

The rearrangement uses TRBV28 and TRBJ1-5; the D gene is possibly TRBD1 (5 bases). The V and J ends lost 3 bases and 8 bases respectively, with 11 bases between them. Germline V gene data show CDR1 as MDHEN and CDR2 as SYDVKM. This CDR3 contains 13 residues. Written as DNA, the CDR3 is TGTGCCAGCAGTTTCAGGGTCACGGAGCCCCAGCATTTT. As protein: CASSFRVTEPQHF. The full variable domain, rest sourced from reference TRBV28 and TRBJ1-5, is DVKVTQSSRYLVKRTGEKVFLECVQDMDHENMFWYRQDPGLGLRLIYFSYDVKMKEKGDIPEGYSVSREKKERFSLILESASTNQTSMYLCASSFRVTEPQHFGDGTRLSIL.

The V and J genes are TRBV2 and TRBJ1-2, with 7 bases lining up with TRBD1. This CDR3 spans 13 amino acids. V gave up 7 bases and J gave up 2 bases; unmatched junction bases: 4. CDR1 and CDR2 (germline): SNHLY, FYNNEI. The CDR3 reads CASNGDRNYGYTF. CDR3 DNA: TGTGCCAGCAACGGGGACAGAAACTATGGCTACACCTTC.

The chain links TRBV6-4 to TRBJ2-3; TRBD2 aligns across 9 bases. CDR1 is MRHNA and CDR2 is SNTAGT in the germline V gene. This CDR3 is built from 16 residues. V gave up 7 bases and J gave up 8 bases; unmatched junction bases: 16. CDR3 sequence reads: CASKLSAGGLPATQYF. The DNA for the CDR3 is TGTGCCAGCAAACTTTCAGCGGGGGGCCTCCCGGCTACGCAGTATTTT.

This chain uses TRBV6-1 with TRBJ1-5, with 8 bases lining up with TRBD1. CDR1 and CDR2 (germline): MNHNS, SASEGT. The ends lost 0 bases at V and 9 bases at J; junction bases unmatched: 7. The CDR3 length is 15 residues. The CDR3 loop reads CASSEAVTGDMPQHF. The CDR3 DNA sequence: TGTGCCAGCAGTGAAGCGGTGACAGGGGATATGCCCCAGCATTTT.

The V gene is TRBV27, the J gene TRBJ2-7; 9 bases align to TRBD2. Trimming removed 6 bases from V and 2 bases from J; junction bases left unmatched: 8. This CDR3 contains 15 residues. CDR1 and CDR2 (germline): MNHEY, SMNVEV (reference sequence). The CDR3 DNA reads as TGTGCCAGCAGGGCTAGCGGGAACCCCCCCTACGAGCAGTACTTC. Residues: CASRASGNPPYEQYF.

This chain's CDR3 is CAWTSGTYEQYF. The CDR3 bases are TGTGCCTGGACTAGCGGAACCTACGAGCAGTACTTC. The chain carries TRBV30 and TRBJ2-7, with 7 bases fitting TRBD2. The junction had 2 bases not matched to a gene; V was cut back by 4 bases and J by 2 bases. The CDR3 extends over 12 amino acids. Germline CDR1 reads GTSNPN; CDR2 reads SVGIG (reference sequence).

The count of this clone is one. This rearrangement joins TRBV10-1 to TRBJ2-7; D gene uncertain. Per the germline V gene, CDR1 is WNHNN and CDR2 is SYGVQD (reference sequence). This CDR3 is 11 amino acids long. With 5 bases removed from V and 4 bases from J, the gap between germline ends came to 6 bases. This CDR3 is CASSSGYEQYF. The CDR3 DNA is TGCGCCAGCAGTTCAGGTTACGAGCAGTACTTC.

This sequence joins TRBV30 and TRBJ2-5; TRBD2 matches at 10 bases. The J call is doubtful: the DNA matches TRBJ2-7 better. The CDR3 runs to 20 residues. CDR1 and CDR2 from the germline V gene are GTSNPN and SVGIG (reference sequence). Here the CDR3 reads CAWSVGTGRSRERGGIEQYF. CDR3 nucleotide sequence: TGTGCCTGGAGTGTAGGAACAGGGAGATCAAGAGAGCGGGGGGGTATCGAGCAGTACTTC.

The chain couples TRBV11-1 to TRBJ2-5, with 8 bases aligning to TRBD1. The CDR3 sequence is 16 residues long. V lost 0 bases, J lost 4 bases, and 7 bases stayed unmatched. CDR1 and CDR2 (germline): SGHAT, FQDESV (reference sequence). Here the CDR3 DNA reads TGTGCCAGCAGCTTAGCTAGCAGGGGGCCGGGAGAGACCCAGTACTTC. Translation: CASSLASRGPGETQYF.

This sequence joins TRBV7-8 and TRBJ2-3, with TRBD2 identical over 11 bases. The CDR3 has 18 amino acids. Looked up from germline, CDR1 is SGHVS and CDR2 is FQNEAQ. The trim removed 5 bases at V and 0 bases at J, leaving 10 bases unmatched. CDR3 nucleotides: TGTGCCAGCAGCCATATACTGGGGACTAGCGGAAGCACAGATACGCAGTATTTT. Translating it yields CASSHILGTSGSTDTQYF.

This rearrangement joins TRBV30 to TRBJ1-2; 8 bases match TRBD1. The V and J ends lost 4 bases and 4 bases, in that order; junction bases with no gene match: 8. The CDR3 is made up of 14 amino acids. The germline gives CDR1 GTSNPN, CDR2 SVGIG (reference sequence). The CDR3 coding sequence is TGTGCCTGGAAGATCGGCAGGGGGCTCTATGGCTACACCTTC. This translates into CAWKIGRGLYGYTF.

The chain is built from TRBV7-2 and TRBJ2-5; 7 positions match TRBD2. The CDR3 is 15 residues long. The ends lost 2 bases at V and 4 bases at J; junction bases unmatched: 7. CDR1 and CDR2 (germline): SGHTA, FQGNSA. The CDR3: CASSLYEGGLETQYF. CDR3 DNA: TGTGCCAGCAGCTTATATGAGGGAGGGCTAGAGACCCAGTACTTC.